This TCR beta chain was identified during a study of blood T cell repertoires in COVID-19. Produced via immunoSEQ multiplex PCR; TCRdb's table is partial and in-frame only. The table lists around 310,000 clones, approximately 90% of them singletons. Germline CDR1 and CDR2: MNHEY and SMNVEV (reference sequence). The CDR3 contains 14 residues. J gave up 4 bases and V 6 bases, and 8 bases lay outside the gene matches. This clone appeared once. This TCR was sampled from a woman aged 50 to 60 with active or convalescent COVID-19. The sample was peripheral blood. V and J are TRBV27 and TRBJ1-2; 7 nucleotides align to TRBD1. The CDR3 DNA reads TGTGCCAGCAGGGAACAGGGGACCTCCTATGGCTACACCTTC. Residues: CASREQGTSYGYTF.